These 31 T cell receptor beta chains came from one sample sequenced in a study of blood T cell repertoires in COVID-19. The repertoire was sequenced with immunoSEQ multiplex PCR; TCRdb's copy has only in-frame clones and lacks some. The sample holds over 200,000 clones; approximately 90% are singletons and the top ten take approximately 6.2%. Sequencing used peripheral blood. The receptors originated from a man aged 60 to 69 who had recovered from COVID-19.

V and J are TRBV28 and TRBJ1-5, with a weak D call TRBD1 (6 bases). The CDR3 runs 12 residues. Germline V gene lookup returns CDR1 MDHEN and CDR2 SYDVKM. With 6 bases removed from V and 7 bases from J, the gap between germline ends came to 10 bases. CDR3 in amino acids: CASRSGVQPQHF. The CDR3 DNA reads as TGTGCCAGCAGATCAGGGGTCCAGCCCCAGCATTTT.

V and J are TRBV6-5 and TRBJ1-6; TRBD1 matches 7 bases. Germline assignment: CDR1 MNHEY and CDR2 SVGAGI. The CDR3 is 13 amino acids. Trimming cost V 6 bases and J 9 bases; bases outside gene matches: 5. The CDR3: CASSRRQGSPLHF. CDR3 in DNA: TGTGCCAGCAGCCGCCGACAGGGTTCACCCCTCCACTTT.

This rearrangement joins TRBV6-5 to TRBJ2-5; 10 bases fit TRBD2. Germline V gene lookup returns CDR1 MNHEY and CDR2 SVGAGI. There are 15 residues in the CDR3. With V trimmed by 0 bases and J by 9 bases, 7 bases remained unmatched. CDR3: CASSYSSGGVRAQYF. As DNA, the CDR3 is TGTGCCAGCAGTTACTCCAGCGGGGGGGTACGGGCCCAGTACTTC.

V usage is TRBV2 and J usage is TRBJ2-3, with 8 bases fitting TRBD2. This CDR3 is 15 amino acids long. Losses at the gene ends were 5 bases for V and 6 bases for J; bases not matched to a gene: 10. Germline assignment: CDR1 SNHLY and CDR2 FYNNEI. The CDR3 coding sequence is TGTGCCAGCAGTCTCGGGGGGGGGCCCTACGATACGCAGTATTTT. This encodes CASSLGGGPYDTQYF.

V gene TRBV18 combines with J gene TRBJ1-2; D remains unclear. This CDR3 is 15 amino acids long. Germline V gives CDR1 KGHSH, CDR2 LQKENI. V lost 2 bases and J 6 bases, leaving 16 bases between the germline ends. DNA for the CDR3: TGTGCCAGCTCACCAGCTCTTGTGGAGGTCCATGGCTACACCTTC. Protein: CASSPALVEVHGYTF. Full variable domain (outside the CDR3, taken from reference TRBV18 and TRBJ1-2): NAGVMQNPRHLVRRRGQEARLRCSPMKGHSHVYWYRQLPEEGLKFMVYLQKENIIDESGMPKERFSAEFPKEGPSILRIQQVVRGDSAAYFCASSPALVEVHGYTFGSGTRLTVV.

The chain has TRBV6-5 and TRBJ2-7; 13 bases match TRBD2. The germline CDR1 and CDR2 sequences are MNHEY and SVGAGI. The ends lost 6 bases at V and 2 bases at J; junction bases unmatched: 4. The CDR3 totals 15 residues. The CDR3 spells CASRTSGGYPYEQYF. CDR3 coding DNA: TGTGCCAGCAGGACTAGCGGGGGGTACCCCTACGAGCAGTACTTC.

The chain recombines TRBV7-2 with TRBJ2-5; tentatively, D is TRBD2 (5 bases). CDR3 size: 15 residues. The V gene's germline CDR1 is SGHTA and CDR2 FQGNSA. V was trimmed by 1 base and J by 2 bases, leaving 11 bases between them. The CDR3, as DNA: TGTGCCAGCAGCTTAGTGGCTAGCAGGCAAGAGACCCAGTACTTC. Amino acids: CASSLVASRQETQYF. Based on the CDR3 plus reference TRBV7-2 and TRBJ2-5, the full variable domain is GAGVSQSPSNKVTEKGKDVELRCDPISGHTALYWYRQSLGQGLEFLIYFQGNSAPDKSGLPSDRFSAERTGGSVSTLTIQRTQQEDSAVYLCASSLVASRQETQYFGPGTRLLVL.

This rearrangement joins TRBV6-2 or TRBV6-3 to TRBJ2-7; D is ambiguous. CDR1 MNHEY and CDR2 SVGEGT come from the germline V gene. V lost 1 base and J 3 bases, leaving 4 bases between the germline ends. This CDR3 is 12 amino acids long. The CDR3 protein is CASSYYGYEQYF. The CDR3 DNA sequence: TGTGCCAGCAGTTACTACGGCTACGAGCAGTACTTC.

The genes are TRBV27 and TRBJ2-7; tentative D call: TRBD2 (6 bases). Germline values: CDR1 MNHEY, CDR2 SMNVEV (reference sequence). V was clipped by 5 bases and J by 3 bases, with 17 bases between them. CDR3 length: 15 amino acids. The CDR3 bases are TGTGCCAGCAGTCCCCCGGGACTGGTAATCTACGAGCAGTACTTC. This sequence encodes CASSPPGLVIYEQYF.

The rearrangement links TRBV19 to TRBJ1-2; TRBD1 agrees at 7 bases. The length of the CDR3 is 15 residues. Germline V gene data show CDR1 as LNHDA and CDR2 as SQIVND (reference sequence). J was trimmed by 3 bases and V by 5 bases; bases with no gene match: 9. The CDR3: CASSPRPGQHYGYTF. In DNA form, the CDR3 reads TGTGCCAGTAGTCCAAGACCGGGACAGCACTATGGCTACACCTTC.

The table lists this clone with a count of one. This chain uses TRBV19 with TRBJ2-3; 10 nucleotides agree with TRBD2. The CDR3 has 16 residues. Trimming cost V 7 bases and J 3 bases; bases outside gene matches: 10. CDR1 is LNHDA, CDR2 SQIVND, per germline (reference sequence). CDR3 nucleotide sequence: TGTGCCAGTACCCCCCTCAGCGGGGGGGCAACAGATACGCAGTATTTT. Amino acids: CASTPLSGGATDTQYF.

V gene TRBV10-2 combines with J gene TRBJ2-7; D remains unclear. V lost 1 base, J lost 3 bases, and 10 bases lay in between. This CDR3 has 14 residues. Germline CDR1 WSHSY, CDR2 SAAADI. The CDR3 is CASSELGPLYEQYF. As DNA, the CDR3 is TGCGCCAGCAGTGAGTTGGGCCCCCTCTACGAGCAGTACTTC.

The chain carries TRBV5-1 and TRBJ1-2; the D gene is possibly TRBD1 (5 bases). Germline V lookup: CDR1 SGHRS, CDR2 YFSETQ. V lost 0 bases and J 2 bases, leaving 11 bases between the germline ends. The CDR3 consists of 15 residues. The CDR3 DNA follows: TGCGCCAGCAGCTTGGAAGGGACTCCCAACTATGGCTACACCTTC. Its translation is CASSLEGTPNYGYTF.

CDR3 nucleotide sequence: TGTGCCAGTAGCCCGGACAGGGGCTCCTACAATGAGCAGTTCTTC. Translation gives CASSPDRGSYNEQFF. J is TRBJ2-1 and V is TRBV19; 9 bases are a match to TRBD1. Germline values: CDR1 LNHDA, CDR2 SQIVND (reference sequence). The CDR3 is 15 amino acids. The ends lost 6 bases at V and 0 bases at J; junction bases unmatched: 3. The whole variable domain, remainder taken from reference TRBV19 and TRBJ2-1, is DGGITQSPKYLFRKEGQNVTLSCEQNLNHDAMYWYRQDPGQGLRLIYYSQIVNDFQKGDIAEGYSVSREKKESFPLTVTSAQKNPTAFYLCASSPDRGSYNEQFFGPGTRLTVL.

The rearrangement joins TRBV5-1 to TRBJ1-2, with 7 bases lining up with TRBD1. The CDR3 is 16 amino acids. V shed 4 bases and J 6 bases; nucleotides not matched to a gene: 15. Germline values: CDR1 SGHRS, CDR2 YFSETQ. CDR3 amino acids: CASSPSWVSGGDGYTF. DNA for the CDR3: TGCGCCAGCAGCCCAAGTTGGGTGTCAGGGGGAGATGGCTACACCTTC.

The V and J genes are TRBV4-3 and TRBJ2-2; TRBD2 matches 12 bases. The V segment lost 4 bases and the J segment 5 bases; nucleotides outside the gene matches: 2. CDR1 and CDR2 from the germline V gene are LGHNA and YSLEER. The CDR3 sequence is 15 residues long. The CDR3 DNA reads as TGCGCCAGCAGCCGAACTAGCGGGGGGACCGGGGAGCTGTTTTTT. Amino acids: CASSRTSGGTGELFF.

This rearrangement joins TRBV12-3 or TRBV12-4 to TRBJ1-1; D possibly corresponds to TRBD1 (6 bases). Trimming shortened V by 4 bases and J by 6 bases, and 12 bases separated the two germline ends. The CDR3 length is 13 residues. For the CDR3, the DNA is TGTGCCAGCAGTTCACAGGGTTTTGCTGAAGCTTTCTTT. As protein: CASSSQGFAEAFF.

The CDR3 nucleotides read TGTGCCAGCAGTTTAGGAGCCAGGGGGTGGAATCAGCCCCAGCATTTT. As protein: CASSLGARGWNQPQHF. V is TRBV28 and J is TRBJ1-5, with TRBD1 matching over 7 bases. The CDR3 loop spans 16 amino acids. CDR1 is MDHEN and CDR2 is SYDVKM in the germline V gene. With 2 bases clipped from V and 4 bases from J, the junction kept 8 bases outside the gene matches.

The chain employs TRBV9 and TRBJ2-2, with D perhaps matching TRBD1 (5 bases). With 4 bases removed from V and 2 bases from J, the gap between germline ends came to 15 bases. The CDR3 is made up of 16 amino acids. CDR1 SGDLS and CDR2 YYNGEE come from the germline V gene. For the CDR3, the DNA is TGTGCCAGCAGCTCAATGGGGCAGGTCAACACCGGGGAGCTGTTTTTT. Translating gives CASSSMGQVNTGELFF.

The genes are TRBV6-6 and TRBJ2-1; the match to TRBD2 covers 14 bases. The CDR3 is made up of 18 amino acids. The V segment lost 5 bases and the J segment 5 bases; nucleotides outside the gene matches: 11. Per the germline V gene, CDR1 is MNHNY and CDR2 is SVGAGI (reference sequence). CDR3 residues: CASSGSGTSGSFNNEQFF. In DNA, the CDR3 is TGTGCCAGCAGTGGATCCGGGACTAGCGGGAGTTTCAACAATGAGCAGTTCTTC.

Comment on this clone: One end of the junction does not line up with germline, which may come from a read error. This chain uses TRBV28 with TRBJ2-7; D may be TRBD2 (10 bases). The CDR3 runs to 15 residues. Germline V gene data show CDR1 as MDHEN and CDR2 as SYDVKM. DNA of the CDR3: TGTGCCCGCAGCGGGGGGGGGACAGGGAACTACGAGCAGTACTTC. Its protein product is CARSGGGTGNYEQYF.

The rearrangement joins TRBV6-5 to TRBJ1-2; D is perhaps TRBD1 (5 bases). Germline CDR1 is MNHEY and CDR2 is SVGAGI. V lost 2 bases and J 5 bases, leaving 12 bases between the germline ends. The CDR3 runs 14 residues. CDR3 nucleotide sequence: TGTGCCAGCAGTTACGGGGCTGAGGATTATGGCTACACCTTC. Protein: CASSYGAEDYGYTF.

This clone has only one observation. The V call is TRBV30, the J call TRBJ2-1; 8 bases line up with TRBD1. After removal of 2 bases from V and 9 bases from J, the junction contained 6 bases not matched to a gene. This CDR3 has 13 residues. Germline CDR1 and CDR2: GTSNPN and SVGIG (reference sequence). The CDR3 is CAWSLRGHVEQFF. The CDR3 DNA reads as TGTGCCTGGAGTCTCAGGGGGCACGTTGAGCAGTTCTTC.

This clone was detected only once. One end of the junction fails to match germline, which may point to a read error. The V gene is TRBV7-6, the J gene TRBJ2-1, with 12 bases that match TRBD1. CDR1 is SGHVS and CDR2 is FNYEAQ in the germline V gene. The length of the CDR3 is 18 residues. The CDR3 is CASCLGGWGTGGADEQFF. For the CDR3, the DNA is TGTGCCAGCTGCTTAGGGGGCTGGGGGACAGGGGGCGCGGATGAGCAGTTCTTC.

This chain connects TRBV18 to TRBJ1-4, with a tentative D call TRBD1 (5 bases). V was cut by 7 bases and J by 3 bases, with 9 bases left in between. Germline values: CDR1 KGHSH, CDR2 LQKENI. The CDR3 consists of 13 residues. The CDR3: CASLRGPNEKLFF. The DNA for the CDR3 is TGTGCCAGCTTAAGGGGCCCTAATGAAAAACTGTTTTTT.

This clone was seen a handful of times. The chain recombines TRBV11-2 with TRBJ1-2; D might be TRBD1 (6 bases). The ends were cut back, 0 bases at V and 4 bases at J, with 12 bases in the middle. The CDR3 extends over 15 amino acids. Germline V CDR1 and CDR2: SGHAT, FQNNGV. CDR3: CASSLESDRFYGYTF. CDR3 DNA: TGTGCCAGCAGCTTAGAATCGGACAGATTCTATGGCTACACCTTC.

V is TRBV5-5 and J is TRBJ1-1, with 8 bases identical to TRBD1. Germline V gene data show CDR1 as SGHKS and CDR2 as YYEKEE (reference sequence). Losses at the gene ends were 4 bases for V and 4 bases for J; bases not matched to a gene: 12. This CDR3 contains 16 residues. The CDR3 DNA is TGTGCCAGCAGCAAATCCCGTGGACAGGGATTCACTGAAGCTTTCTTT. As protein: CASSKSRGQGFTEAFF.

The gene calls are TRBV5-1 and TRBJ2-1, with TRBD1 matching over 7 bases. The CDR3 sequence is 16 residues long. Germline V gene sequence: CDR1 SGHRS, CDR2 YFSETQ. Trimming took 4 bases from V and 10 from J; bases not matched to a gene: 17. CDR3 loop: CASSPLPETGLGEQFF. CDR3 DNA sequence: TGCGCCAGCAGCCCGCTTCCCGAGACAGGGCTAGGAGAGCAGTTCTTC.

This clone has just a few counts. The chain uses TRBV19 and TRBJ2-1; possible D gene TRBD1, 7 bases. This CDR3 contains 14 residues. V was cut by 8 bases and J by 4 bases, with 15 bases left in between. Germline V gene data show CDR1 as LNHDA and CDR2 as SQIVND (reference sequence). This CDR3 reads CASGGGTAYNEQFF. The DNA for the CDR3 is TGTGCCAGTGGAGGGGGGACAGCTTACAATGAGCAGTTCTTC.

The chain is built from TRBV7-2 and TRBJ1-6, with D perhaps TRBD1 (6 bases). Trimming took 5 bases from V and 8 from J, leaving 16 bases between them. Germline CDR1 SGHTA, CDR2 FQGNSA. The CDR3 runs 15 residues. CDR3 nucleotide sequence: TGTGCCAGCAGCATTTACGGGACAAAGGATTCACCCCTCCACTTT. Translated: CASSIYGTKDSPLHF.

The genes are TRBV9 and TRBJ1-3, with D possibly being TRBD1 (6 bases). The CDR3 spans 18 residues. Germline values: CDR1 SGDLS, CDR2 YYNGEE. V lost 0 bases, J lost 0 bases, and 16 bases lay in between. CDR3 coding DNA: TGTGCCAGCAGCGTAGAGGTTAGGGGGAGCACCTCTGGAAACACCATATATTTT. Protein sequence: CASSVEVRGSTSGNTIYF.